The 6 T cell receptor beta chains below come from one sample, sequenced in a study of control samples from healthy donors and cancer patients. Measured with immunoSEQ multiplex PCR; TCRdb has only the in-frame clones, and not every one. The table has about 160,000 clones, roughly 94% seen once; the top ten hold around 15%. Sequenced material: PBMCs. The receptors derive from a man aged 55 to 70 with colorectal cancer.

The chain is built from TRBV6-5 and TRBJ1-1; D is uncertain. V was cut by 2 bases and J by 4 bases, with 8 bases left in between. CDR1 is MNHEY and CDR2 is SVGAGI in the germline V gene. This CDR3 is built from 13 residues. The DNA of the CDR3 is TGTGCCAGCAGTTACAGGATCGGCACTGAAGCTTTCTTT. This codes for CASSYRIGTEAFF.

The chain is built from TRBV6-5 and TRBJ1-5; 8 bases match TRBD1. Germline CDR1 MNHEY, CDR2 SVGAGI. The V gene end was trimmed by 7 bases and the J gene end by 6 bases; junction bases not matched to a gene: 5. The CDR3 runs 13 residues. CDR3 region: CASIQGDFQPQHF. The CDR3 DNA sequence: TGTGCCAGCATACAGGGGGATTTTCAGCCCCAGCATTTT.

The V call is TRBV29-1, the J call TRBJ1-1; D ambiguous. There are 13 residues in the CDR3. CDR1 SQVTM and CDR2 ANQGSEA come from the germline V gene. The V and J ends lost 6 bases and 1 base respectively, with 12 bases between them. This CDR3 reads CSVARVPNTEAFF. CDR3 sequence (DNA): TGCAGCGTCGCTAGGGTGCCGAACACTGAAGCTTTCTTT.

In DNA form, the CDR3 reads TGTGCCAGCAGCCGGGGACTAGCGGGGAGTACAGATACGCAGTATTTT. This codes for CASSRGLAGSTDTQYF. The chain links TRBV11-3 to TRBJ2-3; 13 bases agree with TRBD2. Unmatched junction bases numbered 5, after V lost 5 bases and J lost 3 bases. The CDR3 sequence is 16 residues long. Germline V gene lookup returns CDR1 SGHNT and CDR2 YENEEA.

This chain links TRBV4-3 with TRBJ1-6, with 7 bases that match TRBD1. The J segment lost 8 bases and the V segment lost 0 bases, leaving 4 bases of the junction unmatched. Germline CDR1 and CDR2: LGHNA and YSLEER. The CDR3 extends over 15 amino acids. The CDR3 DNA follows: TGCGCCAGCAGCCAAGATTTACAGGGGCATTCACCCCTCCACTTT. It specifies CASSQDLQGHSPLHF.

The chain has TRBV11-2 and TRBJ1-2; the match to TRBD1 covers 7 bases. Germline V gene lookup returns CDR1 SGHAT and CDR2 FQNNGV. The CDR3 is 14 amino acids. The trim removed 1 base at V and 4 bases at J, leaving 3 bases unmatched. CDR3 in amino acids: CASSLGGTVYGYTF. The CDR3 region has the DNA TGTGCCAGCAGCTTAGGGGGGACAGTCTATGGCTACACCTTC.